The table lists the clone carrying this TCR beta chain with a few counts. The sample originates from a study of T cell repertoires in cytomegalovirus infection. CDR3 length: 14 residues. Germline loops: CDR1 MNHEY, CDR2 SMNVEV (reference sequence). V was trimmed by 5 bases and J by 1 base, leaving 12 bases between them. TCRdb re-analysed the reads in MiXCR, keeping a single row per CDR3 protein. The repertoire has under 200,000 distinct CDR3 sequences, about a tenth of them found once; the top ten carry approximately 4.2%. This chain connects TRBV27 to TRBJ2-7; TRBD1 might be the D (5 bases). The sequence derives from a human donor in good health (CMV status not recorded). Some clones in this sample may be carry-over from other donors' samples. Sequencing used PBMCs. The CDR3 here is CASSLTTASYEQYF. CDR3 bases: TGTGCCAGCAGTCTCACGACAGCTTCCTACGAGCAGTACTTC.